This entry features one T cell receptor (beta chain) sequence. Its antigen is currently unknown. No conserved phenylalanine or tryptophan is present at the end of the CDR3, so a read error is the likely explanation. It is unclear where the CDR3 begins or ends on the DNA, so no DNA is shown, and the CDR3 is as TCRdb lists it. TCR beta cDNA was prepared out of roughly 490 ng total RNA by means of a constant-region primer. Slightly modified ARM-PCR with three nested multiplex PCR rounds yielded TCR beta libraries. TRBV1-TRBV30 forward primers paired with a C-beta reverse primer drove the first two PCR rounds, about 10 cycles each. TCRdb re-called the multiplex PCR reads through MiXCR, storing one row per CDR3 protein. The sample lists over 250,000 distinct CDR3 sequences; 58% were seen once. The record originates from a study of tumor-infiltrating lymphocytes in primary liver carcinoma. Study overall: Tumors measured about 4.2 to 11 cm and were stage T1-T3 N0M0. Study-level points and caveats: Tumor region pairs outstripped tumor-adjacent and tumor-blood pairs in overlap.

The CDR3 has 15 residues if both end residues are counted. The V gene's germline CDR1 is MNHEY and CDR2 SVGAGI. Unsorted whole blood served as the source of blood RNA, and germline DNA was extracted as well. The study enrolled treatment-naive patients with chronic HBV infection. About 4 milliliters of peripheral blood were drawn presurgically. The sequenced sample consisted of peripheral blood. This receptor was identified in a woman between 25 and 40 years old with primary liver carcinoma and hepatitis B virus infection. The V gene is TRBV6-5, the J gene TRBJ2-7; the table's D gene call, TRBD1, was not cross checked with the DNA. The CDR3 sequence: CASSDRGGSNYEEYL.